Below are 3 T cell receptor beta chains sequenced from a single sample in a study of blood T cell repertoires in COVID-19. The protocol was immunoSEQ multiplex PCR, while the TCRdb copy is restricted to in-frame clones and leaves out a portion. The data show under 200,000 clones, with roughly nine tenths seen just once and 3.5% to 4.5% held by the top ten. Sequencing was carried out using peripheral blood. These receptors originate from a woman in her 70s with acute or convalescent COVID-19.

This rearrangement joins TRBV7-8 to TRBJ1-5; 10 bases are shared with TRBD1. CDR1 is SGHVS and CDR2 is FQNEAQ in the germline V gene. The CDR3 consists of 14 residues. V was pared by 5 bases and J by 5 bases, with 3 bases of the junction left unmatched. The CDR3 DNA is TGTGCCAGCAGCCCGGACAGGGGGTATCAGCCCCAGCATTTT. Its protein product is CASSPDRGYQPQHF.

The chain employs TRBV5-5 and TRBJ1-1, with TRBD1 identical over 9 bases. This CDR3 contains 14 residues. Unmatched junction bases numbered 4, after V lost 3 bases and J lost 4 bases. Per germline, CDR1 SGHKS and CDR2 YYEKEE (reference sequence). The CDR3 spells CASSWTGDGTEAFF. The CDR3 DNA reads as TGTGCCAGCAGCTGGACAGGGGATGGCACTGAAGCTTTCTTT.

The chain uses TRBV6-5 and TRBJ1-2, with D maybe TRBD1 (6 bases). The germline V gene has CDR1 MNHEY and CDR2 SVGAGI. The CDR3 loop spans 14 amino acids. The V end was cut by 3 bases, the J end by 7 bases, with 15 bases between. The CDR3 DNA sequence: TGTGCCAGCAGTTATTCGACAGGCGCAGCTGGCTACACCTTC. Translating gives CASSYSTGAAGYTF.